This entry concerns a single TCR beta chain. Germline V gene data show CDR1 as LGHNA and CDR2 as YNFKEQ. This CDR3 contains 15 residues. The V and J ends lost 0 bases and 3 bases respectively, with 11 bases between them. This sample is part of a study of cytomegalovirus exposure and HLA in healthy donors. 60 Vbeta and 13 Jbeta primers were used in PCR. Sequencing was performed with immunoSEQ multiplex PCR; in TCRdb, only in-frame clones are kept and a portion is missing. The repertoire table contains 40,000 or so clones. J is TRBJ1-2 and V is TRBV4-2; D remains ambiguous. The receptor's source is a woman aged 25 to 39 in good health and CMV-seropositive. Specimen: PBMCs. Written as DNA, the CDR3 is TGTGCCAGCAGCCAAGATCTTACAGCCTACTATGGCTACACCTTC. Protein sequence: CASSQDLTAYYGYTF.